The T cell receptor beta chain under discussion was sequenced for a study of blood T cell repertoires in COVID-19. The wider study: PBMCs, B-cell-depleted T cells, or T cells were the source of the cDNA or gDNA that made up the material.

Authors' methods: Reference gene primer amplification yielded estimated nucleated cell counts. Profiling relied on immunoSEQ multiplex PCR, and the TCRdb table lists in-frame clones only, not all of them. The V and J calls and clone size were taken over from that table, and D and trimming were inferred from the DNA. Of under 150,000 clones in the sample, around 63% were seen once. The V end was cut by 1 base, the J end by 1 base, with 8 bases between. The CDR3 runs 14 residues. Looked up from germline, CDR1 is SGHDT and CDR2 is YYEEEE. This TCR was sampled from a woman aged 65 to 85 with acute or convalescent COVID-19. This rearrangement joins TRBV5-6 to TRBJ1-1; the D is unclear. The sample taken for sequencing was peripheral blood. For the CDR3, the DNA is TGTGCCAGCAGCTTGTTCACGGGGAACACTGAAGCTTTCTTT. Translation: CASSLFTGNTEAFF. Full variable domain (outside the CDR3, taken from reference TRBV5-6 and TRBJ1-1): DAGVTQSPTHLIKTRGQQVTLRCSPKSGHDTVSWYQQALGQGPQFIFQYYEEEERQRGNFPDRFSGHQFPNYSSELNVNALLLGDSALYLCASSLFTGNTEAFFGQGTRLTVV.